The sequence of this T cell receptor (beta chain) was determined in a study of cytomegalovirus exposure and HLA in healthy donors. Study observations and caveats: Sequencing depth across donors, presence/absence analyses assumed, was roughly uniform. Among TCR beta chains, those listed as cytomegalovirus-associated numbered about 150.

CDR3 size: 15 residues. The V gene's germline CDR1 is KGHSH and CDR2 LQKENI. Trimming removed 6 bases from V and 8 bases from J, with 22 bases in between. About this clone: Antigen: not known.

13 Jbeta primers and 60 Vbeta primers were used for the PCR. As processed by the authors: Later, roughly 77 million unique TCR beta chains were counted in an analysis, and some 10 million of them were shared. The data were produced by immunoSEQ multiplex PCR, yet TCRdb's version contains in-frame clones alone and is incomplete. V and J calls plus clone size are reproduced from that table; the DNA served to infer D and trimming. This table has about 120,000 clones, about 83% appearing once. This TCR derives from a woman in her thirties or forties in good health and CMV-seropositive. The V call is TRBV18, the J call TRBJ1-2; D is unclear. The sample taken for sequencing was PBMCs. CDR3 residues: CASSRGGSDRRGYTF. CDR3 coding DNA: TGTGCCAGCTCTCGTGGAGGAAGTGATAGAAGGGGCTACACCTTC.